Below, one T cell receptor (beta chain) is given with its context. The antigen remains undetermined. Assay used: immunoSEQ multiplex PCR; TCRdb lists only in-frame clones, some missing. The sample has more than 45,000 clones, roughly 94% seen once; the top ten hold under 3%. The data were taken from a study of cytomegalovirus exposure and HLA in healthy donors. The study, taken as a whole, reports: Most sequenced TCRs were rare (though some public TCRs occurred in many donors). It was found in a later analysis that first-cohort TCR clusters tended to co-occur in the 90 to 150 validation repertoires. The study flagged roughly 160 TCR beta chains as cytomegalovirus-associated.

Germline CDR1 is LNHDA and CDR2 is SQIVND (reference sequence). V lost 5 bases, J lost 7 bases, and 6 bases stayed unmatched. The CDR3 is 13 amino acids. Sequences were obtained from PBMCs. The chain joins TRBV19 to TRBJ1-2, with 8 bases lining up with TRBD1. This receptor was obtained from a man between 18 and 35 years old in good health and CMV-seronegative. The DNA of the CDR3 is TGTGCCAGTAGTGTGACAGGGGCCATTGGCTACACCTTC. As protein: CASSVTGAIGYTF.